The 17 T cell receptor beta chains listed next were all sequenced from one sample in a study of blood T cells in healthy people across ages. Primers used in a second PCR of roughly 6 to 11 cycles were a sample-barcoded 5' primer and a J-beta primer mix. TCRdb re-derived calls from the 5' RACE reads in MiXCR, one entry per CDR3 protein. The data hold hundreds of thousands of distinct CDR3 sequences, with around 52% observed a single time. Sequenced sample: blood. All receptors derive from a woman of 80 years or more in good health.

This clonotype appeared many times. The J gene is TRBJ2-3, the V gene TRBV7-9; 8 bases are a match to TRBD2. Looked up from germline, CDR1 is SEHNR and CDR2 is FQNEAQ (reference sequence). With 3 bases clipped from V and 2 bases from J, the junction kept 7 bases outside the gene matches. The CDR3 loop spans 16 amino acids. The CDR3 DNA sequence: TGTGCCAGCAGCTTTAGCACTAGCGGACTCACAGATACGCAGTATTTT. It codes for CASSFSTSGLTDTQYF. Full variable domain (outside the CDR3, taken from reference TRBV7-9 and TRBJ2-3): DTGVSQNPRHKITKRGQNVTFRCDPISEHNRLYWYRQTLGQGPEFLTYFQNEAQLEKSRLLSDRFSAERPKGSFSTLEIQRTEQGDSAMYLCASSFSTSGLTDTQYFGPGTRLTVL.

This clonotype has just a few counts. The CDR3, as DNA: TGTGCCAGCAGCGGGGACGGACCGTATGGCTACACCTTC. Protein sequence: CASSGDGPYGYTF. The rearrangement uses TRBV9 and TRBJ1-2, with TRBD1 as a possible D gene (5 bases). V was pared by 3 bases and J by 5 bases, with 11 bases between. CDR3 length: 13 residues. The V gene's germline CDR1 is SGDLS and CDR2 YYNGEE.

This clonotype occurred many times. The V call is TRBV27, the J call TRBJ2-5; D might be TRBD1 (6 bases). Trimming cost V 4 bases and J 5 bases, with 11 bases left between them. CDR1 and CDR2 from the germline V gene are MNHEY and SMNVEV (reference sequence). This CDR3 is 13 amino acids long. CDR3 coding DNA: TGTGCCAGCAGTTCGTGGGGGCCTGAGACCCAGTACTTC. Its protein is CASSSWGPETQYF.

The V and J genes are TRBV4-1 and TRBJ2-3; the D gene is possibly TRBD2 (6 bases). V shed 0 bases and J shed 2 bases, with 12 bases lying between them. The CDR3 covers 16 residues. Germline CDR1 is MGHRA and CDR2 is YSYEKL. This CDR3 reads CASSQEELAFTDTQYF. The CDR3 DNA sequence: TGCGCCAGCAGCCAAGAAGAACTAGCCTTCACAGATACGCAGTATTTT.

This clonotype occurred many times. V usage is TRBV29-1 and J usage is TRBJ1-5; a possible D gene is TRBD1 (5 bases). Between the trimmed V and J ends, which lost 6 bases and 9 bases, there was a span of 12 bases. This CDR3 has 11 amino acids. Germline CDR1 SQVTM, CDR2 ANQGSEA. Written as DNA, the CDR3 is TGCAGCGTGGGTTGGCAGGGGCCCCAGCATTTT. Translating it yields CSVGWQGPQHF.

This rearrangement joins TRBV20-1 to TRBJ1-6; 11 bases match TRBD1. The CDR3 loop spans 18 amino acids. The V gene's germline CDR1 is DFQATT and CDR2 SNEGSKA (reference sequence). After removal of 6 bases from V and 10 bases from J, the junction contained 20 bases not matched to a gene. For the CDR3, the DNA is TGCAGTGCGAGTCCCGGGACAGGGGGTATAGCGGAAGGGTCACCCCTCCACTTT. Translated: CSASPGTGGIAEGSPLHF.

The chain joins TRBV12-3 or TRBV12-4 to TRBJ2-5, with 7 positions matching TRBD2. This CDR3 has 13 residues. Trimming removed 8 bases from V and 11 bases from J; junction bases left unmatched: 14. The CDR3 DNA reads TGTGCCAGCGGTCTAAGGGAGGGATCGGAGCAGTACTTC. Translating gives CASGLREGSEQYF.

The chain links TRBV10-3 to TRBJ1-5, with D possibly matching TRBD1 (5 bases). Germline lookup yields CDR1 ENHRY and CDR2 SYGVKD. This CDR3 has 15 amino acids. Trimming cost V 11 bases and J 0 bases, with 17 bases left between them. The CDR3 reads CASEPGTYSNQPQHF. CDR3 nucleotides: TGTGCCTCCGAGCCGGGGACTTATAGCAATCAGCCCCAGCATTTT.

A note on this clonotype: A much more abundant neighbour one base away suggests this may be a read error. The J gene is TRBJ2-1, the V gene TRBV20-1, with a possible D match to TRBD1 (5 bases). The length of the CDR3 is 12 residues. Germline V gene sequence: CDR1 DFQATT, CDR2 SNEGSKA (reference sequence). V lost 1 base, J lost 13 bases, and 14 bases lay in between. The CDR3 protein is CSARGGLETQFF. DNA of the CDR3: TGCAGTGCTAGAGGGGGCTTGGAGACCCAGTTCTTC.

The V gene is TRBV14, the J gene TRBJ1-1, with a weak D call TRBD1 (6 bases). V was shortened by 0 bases and J by 3 bases, with 11 bases between the two germline ends. Looked up from germline, CDR1 is SGHDN and CDR2 is FVKESK. The CDR3 consists of 15 residues. This chain's CDR3 is CASSQEGGNDTEAFF. In DNA form, the CDR3 reads TGTGCCAGCAGCCAAGAAGGGGGTAACGACACTGAAGCTTTCTTT.

Details on this clonotype: This could be a read error, since a much larger clone is one nucleotide away. The rearrangement joins TRBV10-3 to TRBJ2-7; no reliable D call. Germline V lookup: CDR1 ENHRY, CDR2 SYGVKD. Trimming shortened V by 3 bases and J by 3 bases, and 9 bases separated the two germline ends. The CDR3 runs to 13 residues. The CDR3 here is CAISDSNFYEQYF. The CDR3 bases are TGTGCCATCAGTGATTCGAACTTCTACGAGCAGTACTTC.

As for this clonotype: This may be a read error: a much more frequent sequence differs by one nucleotide. The CDR3 protein is CASTLTGGGKNVQYF. The CDR3 DNA reads as TGTGCCAGCACCCTGACAGGGGGGGGAAAAAACGTTCAGTACTTC. J is TRBJ2-7 and V is TRBV6-1, with 9 bases that match TRBD1. There are 15 residues in the CDR3. V was clipped by 7 bases and J by 10 bases; unmatched bases: 17. From germline, CDR1 is MNHNS and CDR2 SASEGT.

This clonotype was found once. The chain has TRBV28 and TRBJ2-1; possible D gene TRBD2, 6 bases. Per germline, CDR1 MDHEN and CDR2 SYDVKM. This CDR3 contains 12 residues. The CDR3 reads CTSRASENEQFF. As DNA, the CDR3 is TGTACAAGCCGGGCTAGCGAGAATGAGCAGTTCTTC.

With regard to this clonotype: A much larger clone lies a single base off, so this may be a read error. V gene TRBV6-2 or TRBV6-3 combines with J gene TRBJ2-5, with D perhaps matching TRBD1 (6 bases). The DNA end is a closer match to TRBJ2-7, so the J assignment may be wrong. Germline CDR1 is MNHEY and CDR2 is SVGEGT. CDR3 length: 13 residues. The CDR3 DNA is TGTGCCAGCAGTCTGACGGACAGCAGCGAGCAGTACTTC. Translated: CASSLTDSSEQYF.

The CDR3 sequence is CASSTSGANEQFF. In nucleotides, the CDR3 is TGCGCCAGCTCAACTAGCGGGGCCAATGAGCAGTTCTTC. V is TRBV5-1 and J is TRBJ2-1; 10 bases match TRBD2. CDR3 length equals 13 residues. Germline CDR1 is SGHRS and CDR2 is YFSETQ. The trim removed 7 bases at V and 6 bases at J, leaving 4 bases unmatched.

The CDR3 DNA is TGTGCCACCAGTGATTTGGGGGCCAGCTCCTACAATGAGCAGTTCTTC. Amino acid sequence: CATSDLGASSYNEQFF. The V call is TRBV24-1, the J call TRBJ2-1, with D perhaps matching TRBD1 (5 bases). Germline V gene lookup returns CDR1 KGHDR and CDR2 SFDVKD. The V end was cut by 0 bases, the J end by 0 bases, with 8 bases between. This CDR3 is 16 amino acids long.

This clonotype showed up just a few times. This chain joins TRBV20-1 and TRBJ1-3; D remains ambiguous. The CDR3 is made up of 14 amino acids. The germline V and J ends were trimmed by 0 bases and 5 bases, with 11 bases remaining between them. From germline, CDR1 is DFQATT and CDR2 SNEGSKA (reference sequence). The CDR3 nucleotides read TGCAGTGCTAGAGAGGCGGGTGTCAGAAACACCATATATTTT. Residues: CSAREAGVRNTIYF.